This passage covers 17 T cell receptor beta chains from one sample sequenced in a study of read filtering for tumor transcriptome and immune sequencing. From 300 to 400 ng of RNA, a library with molecular barcoded alpha/delta and beta/gamma adaptors was made. TCRdb ran MiXCR on the reads and lists one entry per CDR3 protein. The repertoire holds tens of thousands of distinct CDR3 sequences, with roughly 19% as singletons. Sequenced: a population of CD138-negative cells sorted from bone marrow. The receptors come from a donor aged 40 or older with multiple myeloma.

The table lists this clonotype with many counts. This sequence joins TRBV20-1 and TRBJ2-4, with TRBD1 as a possible D gene (6 bases). This CDR3 region has 14 residues. Germline V gene lookup returns CDR1 DFQATT and CDR2 SNEGSKA (reference sequence). V lost 1 base, J lost 0 bases, and 7 bases lay in between. CDR3 in amino acids: CSARVGGAKNIQYF. DNA for the CDR3: TGCAGTGCTAGAGTAGGGGGAGCCAAAAACATTCAGTACTTC.

This clonotype was observed a single time. This chain uses TRBV28 with TRBJ2-4; D uncertain. Germline V CDR1 and CDR2: MDHEN, SYDVKM. The CDR3 loop spans 15 amino acids. The V end lost 6 bases, the J end lost 3 bases, and 15 bases lay between the germline ends. Here the CDR3 DNA reads TGTGCCAGCAGGCCCAGAGATTACTACAAAAACATTCAGTACTTC. As protein: CASRPRDYYKNIQYF.

The V and J genes are TRBV9 and TRBJ2-1; 7 bases agree with TRBD2. CDR1 is SGDLS and CDR2 is YYNGEE in the germline V gene. This CDR3 has 18 residues. With V trimmed by 0 bases and J by 2 bases, 11 bases remained unmatched. The CDR3 coding sequence is TGTGCCAGCAGCGTAGCGCCCCAGACTAGCCTTGCCTACAATGAGCAGTTCTTC. Translating it yields CASSVAPQTSLAYNEQFF.

This clonotype rates as medium-sized. In nucleotides, the CDR3 is TGCGCCAGCAGCCCAGCGGGACTATACAATGAGCAGTTCTTC. This gives the protein CASSPAGLYNEQFF. The V call is TRBV5-1, the J call TRBJ2-1, with TRBD2 matching 7 bases. The CDR3 loop spans 14 amino acids. The trim removed 4 bases at V and 4 bases at J, leaving 5 bases unmatched. CDR1 and CDR2 from the germline V gene are SGHRS and YFSETQ.

This clonotype was counted only a few times. The rearrangement uses TRBV20-1 and TRBJ1-2, with D possibly TRBD1 on 6 matching bases. The CDR3 has 15 residues. Germline V CDR1 and CDR2: DFQATT, SNEGSKA (reference sequence). Trimming removed 3 bases from V and 6 bases from J, with 20 bases in between. CDR3 protein: CSARSPGSGANGYTF. CDR3 DNA sequence: TGCAGTGCTAGGTCGCCGGGATCAGGGGCCAATGGCTACACCTTC.

There are many counts of this clonotype. This chain links TRBV7-2 with TRBJ2-3; 7 positions agree with TRBD2. Germline V gene data show CDR1 as SGHTA and CDR2 as FQGNSA. The CDR3 spans 15 residues. The V segment lost 5 bases and the J segment 2 bases; nucleotides outside the gene matches: 7. CDR3 amino acids: CASSPQAGITDTQYF. In DNA, the CDR3 is TGTGCCAGCAGCCCTCAAGCGGGAATCACAGATACGCAGTATTTT.

This clonotype was seen at least ten times. V usage is TRBV11-2 and J usage is TRBJ2-1; 7 bases are shared with TRBD2. The germline gives CDR1 SGHAT, CDR2 FQNNGV. V lost 3 bases to trimming and J lost 3 bases; unmatched junction nucleotides: 8. This CDR3 region has 16 residues. As DNA, the CDR3 is TGTGCCAGCAGCTTTTCTCTAGCGGTGATCTACAATGAGCAGTTCTTC. Translating it yields CASSFSLAVIYNEQFF.

This clonotype has only a few counts. The rearrangement uses TRBV20-1 and TRBJ1-1; TRBD1 might be the D (5 bases). Per the germline V gene, CDR1 is DFQATT and CDR2 is SNEGSKA (reference sequence). CDR3 length: 13 amino acids. Deletions cut 6 bases from V and 1 base from J, with 12 bases between. DNA for the CDR3: TGCAGTGCCTACCGGGGGGGGAACACTGAAGCTTTCTTT. It is translated as CSAYRGGNTEAFF.

J is TRBJ1-1 and V is TRBV29-1; D is perhaps TRBD1 (6 bases). V gave up 8 bases and J gave up 1 base, with 14 bases separating them. The CDR3 is made up of 13 amino acids. The V gene's germline CDR1 is SQVTM and CDR2 ANQGSEA. The CDR3 DNA is TGCAGCTTTATTGCAGGGGCGAACACTGAAGCTTTCTTT. Translating it yields CSFIAGANTEAFF. Looking up the rest from reference TRBV29-1 and TRBJ1-1 gives the full variable domain: SAVISQKPSRDICQRGTSLTIQCQVDSQVTMMFWYRQQPGQSLTLIATANQGSEATYESGFVIDKFPISRPNLTFSTLTVSNMSPEDSSIYLCSFIAGANTEAFFGQGTRLTVV.

This clonotype was detected ten times or more. V usage is TRBV5-1 and J usage is TRBJ1-5, with D possibly TRBD1 on 6 matching bases. Trimming cost V 2 bases and J 11 bases, with 17 bases left between them. Germline assignment: CDR1 SGHRS and CDR2 YFSETQ. CDR3 size: 14 residues. The CDR3 bases are TGCGCCAGCAGCTTAACGGACAGTCAAGGAGCCCAGCATTTT. Translation: CASSLTDSQGAQHF.

This clonotype was detected many times. The rearrangement links TRBV4-1 to TRBJ2-2; D remains ambiguous. V was clipped by 0 bases and J by 0 bases, with 5 bases between them. The CDR3 has 15 amino acids. The germline gives CDR1 MGHRA, CDR2 YSYEKL. CDR3 nucleotide sequence: TGCGCCAGCAGCCAAGAGGGCGCGAACACCGGGGAGCTGTTTTTT. Its translation: CASSQEGANTGELFF.

Many counts were recorded for this clonotype. The chain recombines TRBV4-2 with TRBJ1-6; D uncertain. The germline gives CDR1 LGHNA, CDR2 YNFKEQ. The CDR3 length is 15 residues. The ends were cut back, 1 base at V and 7 bases at J, with 11 bases in the middle. For the CDR3, the DNA is TGTGCCAGCAGCCAAGTAGACCGGGAAAATTCACCCCTCCACTTT. Translated: CASSQVDRENSPLHF.

This clonotype showed up many times. The J gene is TRBJ1-2, the V gene TRBV2; TRBD1 matches 7 bases. With 6 bases clipped from V and 5 bases from J, the junction kept 12 bases outside the gene matches. This CDR3 is 15 amino acids long. The germline CDR1 and CDR2 sequences are SNHLY and FYNNEI. The CDR3 spells CASSLEQGIRYGYTF. DNA for the CDR3: TGTGCCAGCAGCTTAGAACAGGGGATCCGGTATGGCTACACCTTC.

This clonotype was seen repeatedly, ten times or more. The chain links TRBV10-2 to TRBJ2-5; TRBD2 aligns across 14 bases. CDR3 length: 15 amino acids. Per the germline V gene, CDR1 is WSHSY and CDR2 is SAAADI. With 6 bases clipped from V and 4 bases from J, the junction kept 4 bases outside the gene matches. The DNA for the CDR3 is TGCGCCAGCAGGGACGGACTAGCGGGGGGAGAGACCCAGTACTTC. Amino acids: CASRDGLAGGETQYF.

This clonotype was seen more than once but under ten times. The chain couples TRBV7-9 to TRBJ2-7; 7 bases agree with TRBD2. This CDR3 has 15 amino acids. CDR1 and CDR2 (germline): SEHNR, FQNEAQ (reference sequence). V shed 7 bases and J 2 bases; nucleotides not matched to a gene: 11. The CDR3 DNA follows: TGTGCCAGCACCCTCCTGGGGGGGTTAACCTACGAGCAGTACTTC. It yields the protein CASTLLGGLTYEQYF.

This clonotype has at least ten counts. The genes are TRBV12-5 and TRBJ2-1; 9 nucleotides match TRBD1. This CDR3 has 14 residues. Looked up from germline, CDR1 is LGHNT and CDR2 is FRNRAP. Trimming at V came to 6 bases and at J to 5 bases, leaving 5 bases not matched to a gene. The CDR3 reads CASGGTGLNNEQFF. The CDR3 bases are TGTGCTAGTGGGGGGACAGGGCTTAACAATGAGCAGTTCTTC. Full variable domain (missing parts from reference TRBV12-5 and TRBJ2-1): DARVTQTPRHKVTEMGQEVTMRCQPILGHNTVFWYRQTMMQGLELLAYFRNRAPLDDSGMPKDRFSAEMPDATLATLKIQPSEPRDSAVYFCASGGTGLNNEQFFGPGTRLTVL.

The table lists this clonotype with many counts. This chain joins TRBV29-1 and TRBJ2-1, with TRBD1 as a possible D gene (6 bases). V shed 3 bases and J shed 0 bases, with 18 bases lying between them. CDR3 length: 17 amino acids. The germline V gene encodes CDR1 SQVTM and CDR2 ANQGSEA. The CDR3 DNA reads TGCAGCGTTGACCGACCGCTGGGACAATACTCCTACAATGAGCAGTTCTTC. Its protein is CSVDRPLGQYSYNEQFF.